A single sample is the source of the 10 T cell receptor beta chains below, sequenced in a study of T cell repertoires in cytomegalovirus infection. TCRdb analysed the reads with MiXCR anew, one entry per CDR3 protein. The data show about 740,000 distinct CDR3 sequences, under 40% seen once. Sequenced input: PBMCs. Source of these receptors: a human donor in good health (CMV status not recorded). Some clones in this sample may be carry-over from other donors' samples.

The gene calls are TRBV19 and TRBJ2-7; D gene unclear. This CDR3 is built from 12 residues. Germline V gives CDR1 LNHDA, CDR2 SQIVND (reference sequence). Trimming took off 8 bases at V and 3 bases at J, with 11 bases between the two ends. CDR3 loop: CASSKGLYEQYF. CDR3 nucleotides: TGTGCCAGTTCGAAGGGTCTCTACGAGCAGTACTTC.

This clonotype came up a few times. The chain recombines TRBV28 with TRBJ1-1, with 9 bases identical to TRBD1. Germline CDR1 and CDR2: MDHEN and SYDVKM. V gave up 6 bases and J gave up 5 bases; unmatched junction bases: 7. The CDR3 loop spans 14 amino acids. Here the CDR3 reads CASSYTGGWTEAFF. The CDR3 bases are TGTGCCAGCAGCTATACAGGGGGCTGGACTGAAGCTTTCTTT.

J is TRBJ2-3 and V is TRBV28; 7 bases align to TRBD2. The CDR3 runs to 15 residues. Unmatched junction bases numbered 11, after V lost 6 bases and J lost 5 bases. The germline V gene has CDR1 MDHEN and CDR2 SYDVKM. Here the CDR3 reads CASSPGGGVGDTQYF. DNA of the CDR3: TGTGCCAGCAGCCCTGGGGGGGGGGTAGGAGATACGCAGTATTTT.

The CDR3 bases are TGTGCCAGCAGCCCCGCCTTCGTTCCCACCGGGGAGCTGTTTTTT. Amino acid sequence: CASSPAFVPTGELFF. The J gene is TRBJ2-2, the V gene TRBV7-3; D call uncertain. Deletions cut 5 bases from V and 4 bases from J, with 14 bases between. Germline CDR1 SGHTA, CDR2 FQGTGA. CDR3 length: 15 residues.

This clonotype was observed a single time. The chain recombines TRBV2 with TRBJ2-3; TRBD2 matches at 7 bases. Germline CDR1 reads SNHLY; CDR2 reads FYNNEI. CDR3 length: 16 residues. Losses at the gene ends were 6 bases for V and 2 bases for J; bases not matched to a gene: 11. CDR3 nucleotide sequence: TGTGCCAGCAGCGCCCCCACGGGGGGAGACACAGATACGCAGTATTTT. It encodes CASSAPTGGDTDTQYF. The full variable domain, with the rest looked up from reference TRBV2 and TRBJ2-3, is EPEVTQTPSHQVTQMGQEVILRCVPISNHLYFYWYRQILGQKVEFLVSFYNNEISEKSEIFDDQFSVERPDGSNFTLKIRSTKLEDSAMYFCASSAPTGGDTDTQYFGPGTRLTVL.

This chain joins TRBV27 and TRBJ1-6; D call uncertain. The CDR3 spans 14 residues. V was shortened by 4 bases and J by 7 bases, with 11 bases between the two germline ends. Germline V gene lookup returns CDR1 MNHEY and CDR2 SMNVEV (reference sequence). This CDR3 reads CASSSSSLNSPLHF. The CDR3 nucleotides read TGTGCCAGCAGTTCATCGAGCCTCAATTCACCCCTCCACTTT.

This clonotype was seen more than once but under ten times. This chain connects TRBV24-1 to TRBJ2-7; D remains ambiguous. This CDR3 comprises 15 residues. Germline CDR1 is KGHDR and CDR2 is SFDVKD. V lost 5 bases, J lost 8 bases, and 21 bases lay in between. The CDR3 DNA reads TGTGCCACCAGTGCCCCGCAGGATAACTACGAGAAGCAGTACTTC. Its protein is CATSAPQDNYEKQYF.

The chain is built from TRBV28 and TRBJ1-2; D call uncertain. Looked up from germline, CDR1 is MDHEN and CDR2 is SYDVKM. This CDR3 is 14 amino acids long. V was shortened by 3 bases and J by 3 bases, with 11 bases between the two germline ends. The CDR3 bases are TGTGCCAGCAGTTTGTTGGCGAACCACTATGGCTACACCTTC. This codes for CASSLLANHYGYTF.

This clonotype was counted only a few times. The chain recombines TRBV7-2 with TRBJ1-2; D is perhaps TRBD1 (5 bases). The germline V gene has CDR1 SGHTA and CDR2 FQGNSA. Trimming removed 5 bases at V and 4 bases at J, with 17 bases between. CDR3 length: 15 residues. The CDR3 sequence: CASSQLIWGGYGYTF. The DNA for the CDR3 is TGTGCCAGCAGCCAGCTTATCTGGGGGGGCTATGGCTACACCTTC.

This clonotype has only a few counts. The chain combines TRBV5-1 with TRBJ2-7; 11 bases line up with TRBD1. Germline loops: CDR1 SGHRS, CDR2 YFSETQ. V lost 4 bases to trimming and J lost 3 bases; unmatched junction nucleotides: 6. The CDR3 has 15 amino acids. CDR3 in amino acids: CASSNRDRGYYEQYF. The CDR3 DNA reads as TGCGCCAGCAGCAATCGGGACAGGGGGTACTACGAGCAGTACTTC.